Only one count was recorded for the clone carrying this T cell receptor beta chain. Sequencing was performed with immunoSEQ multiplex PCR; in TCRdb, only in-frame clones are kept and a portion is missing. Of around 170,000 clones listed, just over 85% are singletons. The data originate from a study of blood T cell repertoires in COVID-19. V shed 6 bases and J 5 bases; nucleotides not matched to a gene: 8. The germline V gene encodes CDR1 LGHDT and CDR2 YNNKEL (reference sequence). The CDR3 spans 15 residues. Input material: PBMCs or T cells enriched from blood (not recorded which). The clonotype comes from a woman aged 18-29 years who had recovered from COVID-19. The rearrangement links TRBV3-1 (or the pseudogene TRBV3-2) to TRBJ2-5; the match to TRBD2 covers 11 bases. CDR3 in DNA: TGTGCCAGCAGAGGGGTAGCGGGAGGGCAGGAGACCCAGTACTTC. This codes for CASRGVAGGQETQYF.